The next 13 T cell receptor beta chains were all read from a single sample in a study of beta chain features in type 1 diabetes. The study's findings and limits: A moderate, significant TCRB CDR3 shortening appeared in type 1 diabetes across four CD4+ subsets.

The investigators reverse transcribed all of the isolated RNA, so they sequenced expressed TCRB transcripts. TCRdb keeps only in-frame clones here, not all; method: immunoSEQ multiplex PCR. The sample has 120,000 or so clones; 16% are singletons. For these TCRs, the target antigens are not known. Sequences were obtained from central memory CD4+ T cells from blood. All receptors come from a man aged 25 to 45 with type 1 diabetes.

The rearrangement uses TRBV10-3 and TRBJ2-3; D perhaps matches TRBD2 (5 bases). This CDR3 has 14 amino acids. Trimming stripped 6 bases from V and 3 bases from J, with 13 bases between. The germline gives CDR1 ENHRY, CDR2 SYGVKD. Here the CDR3 reads CAIRREGGTDTQYF. In DNA form, the CDR3 reads TGTGCCATCAGGAGGGAAGGTGGGACAGATACGCAGTATTTT.

The rearrangement uses TRBV7-2 and TRBJ1-3; D is unresolved. Germline CDR1 reads SGHTA; CDR2 reads FQGNSA. The CDR3 runs to 15 residues. Trimming took off 2 bases at V and 0 bases at J, with 8 bases between the two ends. The CDR3 nucleotides are TGTGCCAGCAGCTTAACGGACCTCTCTGGAAACACCATATATTTT. It is translated as CASSLTDLSGNTIYF.

This clone has more than one count but fewer than ten. The sample holds other DNA sequences that translate to the same CDR3. The J gene is TRBJ2-5, the V gene TRBV19; D not certain. The CDR3 consists of 13 residues. The V gene lost 1 base and the J gene lost 2 bases, with 5 bases spanning the gap. The V gene's germline CDR1 is LNHDA and CDR2 SQIVND (reference sequence). The CDR3 here is CASSIGSQETQYF. CDR3 DNA sequence: TGTGCCAGTAGTATAGGATCTCAAGAGACCCAGTACTTC.

The chain combines TRBV6-1 with TRBJ2-7; 7 nucleotides line up with TRBD1. Unmatched junction bases numbered 8, after V lost 4 bases and J lost 5 bases. CDR1 MNHNS and CDR2 SASEGT come from the germline V gene. The CDR3 runs 14 residues. The CDR3 nucleotides read TGTGCCAGCAGTGTAACGGGACAGTCGGACGAGCAGTACTTC. Its translation: CASSVTGQSDEQYF.

There are a few counts of this clone. The chain links TRBV15 to TRBJ1-2; D might be TRBD1 (5 bases). The CDR3 sequence is 12 residues long. Between the trimmed V and J ends, which lost 3 bases and 8 bases, there was a span of 10 bases. Germline V gives CDR1 LNHNV, CDR2 YYDKDF (reference sequence). The CDR3 bases are TGTGCCACCAGCAGCGCCAGGGACGGCTACACCTTC. The encoded protein is CATSSARDGYTF.

The table lists this clone with a few counts. The chain carries TRBV30 and TRBJ2-5; 8 nucleotides line up with TRBD2. The CDR3 loop spans 15 amino acids. Trimming took 2 bases from V and 5 from J; bases not matched to a gene: 10. Germline loops: CDR1 GTSNPN, CDR2 SVGIG (reference sequence). The CDR3 region is CAWSPGTRSFETQYF. The CDR3, as DNA: TGTGCCTGGAGTCCAGGGACTAGGAGCTTTGAGACCCAGTACTTC. The full variable domain, in which reference TRBV30 and TRBJ2-5 provide the parts outside the CDR3, is SQTIHQWPATLVQPVGSPLSLECTVEGTSNPNLYWYRQAAGRGLQLLFYSVGIGQISSEVPQNLSASRPQDRQFILSSKKLLLSDSGFYLCAWSPGTRSFETQYFGPGTRLLVL.

This clone has just a few counts. The chain combines TRBV29-1 with TRBJ2-2, with TRBD2 as a possible D gene (6 bases). The CDR3 length is 13 residues. Germline CDR1 reads SQVTM; CDR2 reads ANQGSEA. The germline V and J ends were trimmed by 7 bases and 4 bases, with 13 bases remaining between them. CDR3 DNA: TGCAGCGGTGCAACGGGACTCACCGGGGAGCTGTTTTTT. Protein sequence: CSGATGLTGELFF.

Only a few counts were recorded for this clone. This rearrangement joins TRBV5-4 to TRBJ1-1, with TRBD1 as a possible D gene (5 bases). Trimming took off 2 bases at V and 5 bases at J, with 13 bases between the two ends. CDR1 and CDR2 (germline): SGHNT, YYREEE (reference sequence). The CDR3 has 14 residues. The chain's CDR3 is CASSFDSQRTEAFF. The CDR3 DNA sequence: TGTGCCAGCAGCTTCGACAGTCAGAGGACTGAAGCTTTCTTT. Filled out from reference TRBV5-4 and TRBJ1-1, the complete variable domain reads ETGVTQSPTHLIKTRGQQVTLRCSSQSGHNTVSWYQQALGQGPQFIFQYYREEENGRGNFPPRFSGLQFPNYSSELNVNALELDDSALYLCASSFDSQRTEAFFGQGTRLTVV.

This chain connects TRBV7-2 to TRBJ2-6; D is perhaps TRBD2 (6 bases). With 1 base removed from V and 2 bases from J, the gap between germline ends came to 9 bases. CDR1 and CDR2 (germline): SGHTA, FQGNSA. The CDR3 consists of 16 residues. This chain's CDR3 is CASSLEPGAGANVLTF. CDR3 coding DNA: TGTGCCAGCAGCTTAGAACCGGGGGCTGGGGCCAACGTCCTGACTTTC.

This clone was seen at least ten times. The chain is built from TRBV6-5 and TRBJ2-2, with no clear D. V lost 5 bases to trimming and J lost 2 bases, with 9 bases between them. The CDR3 loop spans 14 amino acids. CDR1 is MNHEY, CDR2 SVGAGI, per germline. CDR3 bases: TGTGCCAGCAGTCGAGGCTTCAACACCGGGGAGCTGTTTTTT. This translates into CASSRGFNTGELFF.

This clone has ten or more counts. This same CDR3 is encoded by further DNA sequences in the sample. The chain carries TRBV7-2 and TRBJ2-3, with D possibly being TRBD1 or TRBD2 (5 bases each). Looked up from germline, CDR1 is SGHTA and CDR2 is FQGNSA. The CDR3 is 15 residues long. V was clipped by 3 bases and J by 1 base, with 11 bases between them. The DNA of the CDR3 is TGTGCCAGCAGCTTTGGTGGGGGTGGCACAGATACGCAGTATTTT. Its protein product is CASSFGGGGTDTQYF. The full variable domain, with the rest looked up from reference TRBV7-2 and TRBJ2-3, is GAGVSQSPSNKVTEKGKDVELRCDPISGHTALYWYRQSLGQGLEFLIYFQGNSAPDKSGLPSDRFSAERTGGSVSTLTIQRTQQEDSAVYLCASSFGGGGTDTQYFGPGTRLTVL.

Concerning this clone: Other nucleotide sequences in the sample specify the same CDR3. V is TRBV15 and J is TRBJ2-7; no reliable D call. Germline V gene data show CDR1 as LNHNV and CDR2 as YYDKDF (reference sequence). This CDR3 has 12 residues. The V and J ends lost 0 bases and 7 bases respectively, with 7 bases between them. The CDR3 bases are TGTGCCACCAGCAGAGATCTCGTTGAGCAGTACTTC. Protein sequence: CATSRDLVEQYF.

This chain connects TRBV30 to TRBJ2-1; D may be TRBD2 (7 bases). The ends were cut back, 8 bases at V and 2 bases at J, with 16 bases in the middle. The CDR3 has 14 residues. In germline, CDR1 is GTSNPN, CDR2 SVGIG (reference sequence). CDR3 in amino acids: CAHQEGGAYNEQFF. The CDR3 nucleotides read TGTGCCCACCAGGAGGGGGGGGCCTACAATGAGCAGTTCTTC.